This T cell receptor (beta chain) emerged from a study of control samples from healthy donors and cancer patients. Trimming left V 0 bases short and J 6 bases short, with 10 bases between. There are 14 residues in the CDR3. In germline, CDR1 is MNHNY, CDR2 SVGAGI (reference sequence). Produced via immunoSEQ multiplex PCR; TCRdb's table is partial and in-frame only. The sample has under 130,000 clones; roughly 89% are singletons. This TCR was recovered from a man in his sixties with lung cancer. The chain recombines TRBV6-6 with TRBJ2-3; weak D call: TRBD2 (7 bases). Sequencing was carried out using PBMCs. The CDR3 DNA sequence: TGTGCCAGCAGTTACTCGGGGGGGCTCGATACGCAGTATTTT. Translated: CASSYSGGLDTQYF.